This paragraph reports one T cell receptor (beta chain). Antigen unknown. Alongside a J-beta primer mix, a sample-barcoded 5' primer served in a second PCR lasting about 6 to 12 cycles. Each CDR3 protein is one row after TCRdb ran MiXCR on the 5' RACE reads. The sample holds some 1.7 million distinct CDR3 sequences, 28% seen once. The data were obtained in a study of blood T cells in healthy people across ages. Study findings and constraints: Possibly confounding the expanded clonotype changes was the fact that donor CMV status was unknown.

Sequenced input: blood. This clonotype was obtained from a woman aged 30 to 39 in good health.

Here the CDR3 reads CSARRKLVRDNEQFF. The CDR3 DNA reads as TGCAGTGCTAGAAGGAAGCTAGTGAGGGACAATGAGCAGTTCTTC. This chain uses TRBV20-1 with TRBJ2-1; D possibly corresponds to TRBD2 (5 bases). Per the germline V gene, CDR1 is DFQATT and CDR2 is SNEGSKA (reference sequence). The V end was cut by 2 bases, the J end by 5 bases, with 16 bases between. CDR3 length equals 15 residues.